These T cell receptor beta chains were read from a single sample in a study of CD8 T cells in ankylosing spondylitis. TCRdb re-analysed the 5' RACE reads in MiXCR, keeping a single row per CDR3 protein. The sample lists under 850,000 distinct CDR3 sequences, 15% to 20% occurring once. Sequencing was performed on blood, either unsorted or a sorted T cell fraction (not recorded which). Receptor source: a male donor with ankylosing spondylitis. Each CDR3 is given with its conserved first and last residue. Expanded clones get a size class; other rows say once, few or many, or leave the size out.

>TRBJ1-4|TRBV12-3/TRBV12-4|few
CASRPRDRSNEKLFF
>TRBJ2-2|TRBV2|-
CASSEEGLAYTGELFF
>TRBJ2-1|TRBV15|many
CATSEGGNEQFF
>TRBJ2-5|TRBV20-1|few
CSARKLAGEMRETQYF
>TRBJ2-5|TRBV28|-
CASSLPGGGETQYF
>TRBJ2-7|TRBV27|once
CASSLWAGHYEQYF
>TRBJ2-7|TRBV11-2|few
CASSLEGMGGGWYEQYF
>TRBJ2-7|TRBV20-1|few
CSASSSGFYEQYF
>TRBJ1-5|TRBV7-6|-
CASSLSPNGPPGGPQHF
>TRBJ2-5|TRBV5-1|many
CASSLWQTEETQYF
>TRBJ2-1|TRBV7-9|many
CASSLDGRSYNEQFF
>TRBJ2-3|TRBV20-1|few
CSARDHLSGGAEDTQYF
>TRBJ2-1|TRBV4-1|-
CASSPWTRLANEQFF
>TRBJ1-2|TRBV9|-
CASSVVPEGYGYTF
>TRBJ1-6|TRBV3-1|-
CASSPQTDSPLHF
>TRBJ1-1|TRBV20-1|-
CSASAGEDTEAFF
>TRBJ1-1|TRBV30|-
CAWDRKGVNTEAFF
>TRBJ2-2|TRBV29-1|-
CSVGTAREAGELFF
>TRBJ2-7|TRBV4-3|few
CASSQDLLAGGVNEQYF
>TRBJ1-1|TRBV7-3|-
CASSERGGTEAFF
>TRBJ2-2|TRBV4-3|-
CASSRGSGRTGELFF
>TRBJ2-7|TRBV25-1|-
CASAPLGHREQYF
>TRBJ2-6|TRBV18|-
CASSPREAPSNVLTF
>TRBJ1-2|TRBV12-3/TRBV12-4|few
CASSGRQGVNYGYTF
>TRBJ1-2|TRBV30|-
CAWSGPEGYTF
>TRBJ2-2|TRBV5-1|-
CASSYLGNTGELFF
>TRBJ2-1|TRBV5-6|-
CASSLRGMDEQFF
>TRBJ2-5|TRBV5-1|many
CASSLWGEETQYF
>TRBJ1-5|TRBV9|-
CASSAGQGGNQPQHF
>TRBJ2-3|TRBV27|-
CASWTKSTDTQYF
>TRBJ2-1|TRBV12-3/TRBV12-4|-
CASSLGLAGGRRYNEQFF
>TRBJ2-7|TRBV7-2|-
CASSLGLAGEIGYEQYF
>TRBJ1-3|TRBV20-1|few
CSARGLRRVSGNTIYF
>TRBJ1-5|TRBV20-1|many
CSARDGGKGSNNQPQHF
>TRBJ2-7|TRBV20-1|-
CSARAEAWGEQYF
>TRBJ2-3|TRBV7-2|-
CASTPSGAASTDTQYF
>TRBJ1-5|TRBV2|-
CASSEASGPQHF
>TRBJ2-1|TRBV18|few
CASSRSGSVYNEQFF
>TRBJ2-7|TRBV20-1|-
CSASNARSYEQYF
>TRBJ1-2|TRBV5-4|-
CASSPGGGQGDYGYTF
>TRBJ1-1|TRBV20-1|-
CSARAGGGQTEAFF
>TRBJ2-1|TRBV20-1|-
CSARLLAGVSYNEQFF
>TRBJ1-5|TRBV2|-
CASKGDDQPQHF
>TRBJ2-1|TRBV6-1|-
CASSPGVPYNEQFF
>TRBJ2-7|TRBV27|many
CASSENSYEQYF
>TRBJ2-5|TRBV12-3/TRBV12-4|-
CASSLGGERGSGRETQYF
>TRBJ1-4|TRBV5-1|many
CASSLEGRQINEKLFF
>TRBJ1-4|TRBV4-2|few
CASSHGDDEKLFF
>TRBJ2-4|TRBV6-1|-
CASRQPGAKNIQYF
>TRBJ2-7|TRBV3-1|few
CASSLRSGALVYEQYF
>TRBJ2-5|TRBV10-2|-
CASSEGQYIRETQYF
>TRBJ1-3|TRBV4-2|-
CASSHPFRGNGSSGNTIYF
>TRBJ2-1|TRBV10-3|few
CAISDYRGSGSFDNEQFF